This T cell receptor beta chain was sequenced for a study of T cells in Graves' hyperthyroidism and ophthalmopathy. Notes on the study in general: Ophthalmopathy and stable hyperthyroidism were told apart by a 13 V-J model.

The TCR beta CDR3 regions underwent amplification using RNA transcripts as the source. An initial round of RT-PCR targeting the TCR CDR3 relied on the HTBI primer set. Using its own MiXCR run on the multiplex PCR reads, TCRdb lists one record per CDR3 protein. The data show approximately 300,000 distinct CDR3 sequences, with roughly a fifth seen just once and 35% to 40% held by the top ten. The CDR3 has 14 amino acids. The germline V gene encodes CDR1 SGHTS and CDR2 YDEGEE. V dropped 4 bases and J dropped 0 bases, with 11 bases sitting between them. As regards this clonotype: Its specificity is not known.

This receptor was identified in a man in his forties or fifties with Graves' ophthalmopathy. Sequenced: blood. This chain links TRBV5-8 with TRBJ2-7; D not certain. CDR3 sequence: CASSPQVRSYEQYF. The DNA for the CDR3 is TGTGCCAGCAGCCCCCAGGTTCGCTCCTACGAGCAGTACTTC.